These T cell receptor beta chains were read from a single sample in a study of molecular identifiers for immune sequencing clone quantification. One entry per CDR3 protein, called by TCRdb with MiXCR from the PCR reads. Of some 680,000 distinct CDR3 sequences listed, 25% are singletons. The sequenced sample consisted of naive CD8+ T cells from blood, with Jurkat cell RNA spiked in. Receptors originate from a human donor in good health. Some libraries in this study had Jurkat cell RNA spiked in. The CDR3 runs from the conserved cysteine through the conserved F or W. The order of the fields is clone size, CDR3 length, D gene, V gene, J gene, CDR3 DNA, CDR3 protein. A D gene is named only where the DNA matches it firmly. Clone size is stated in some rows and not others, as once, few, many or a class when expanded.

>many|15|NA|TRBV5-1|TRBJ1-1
TGCGCCAGCAGCTTGGGGACAACGGGGAACACTGAAGCTTTCTTT
CASSLGTTGNTEAFF
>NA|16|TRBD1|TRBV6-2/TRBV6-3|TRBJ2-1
TGTGCCAGCATTCACACCGGGACAGAGCCTGTCAATGAGCAGTTCTTC
CASIHTGTEPVNEQFF
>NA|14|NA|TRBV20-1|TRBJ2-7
TGCAGTGCTAGAGATCTAAGGGGCCCCTACGAGCAGTACTTC
CSARDLRGPYEQYF
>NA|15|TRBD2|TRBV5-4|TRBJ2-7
TGTGCCAGCAGCGAGGGACTAGCGGCTGCCTACGAGCAGTACTTC
CASSEGLAAAYEQYF
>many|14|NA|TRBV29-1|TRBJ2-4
TGCAGCGTTGGCCCTTCCGGGGCCAAAAACATTCAGTACTTC
CSVGPSGAKNIQYF
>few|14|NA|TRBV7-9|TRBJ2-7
TGTGCCAGCAGCCTAGGAGGAACCCACTACGAGCAGTACTTC
CASSLGGTHYEQYF
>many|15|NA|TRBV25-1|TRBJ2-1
TGTGCCAGCAGTGAATTCGGGGGCGCCTACAATGAGCAGTTCTTC
CASSEFGGAYNEQFF
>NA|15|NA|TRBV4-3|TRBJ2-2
TGCGCCAGCAGCCAAGATTATTTTGGCACCGGGGAGCTGTTTTTT
CASSQDYFGTGELFF
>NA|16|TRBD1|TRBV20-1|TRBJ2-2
TGCAGTGCCCGGGACAGGGACCGCACGGGCACCGGGGAGCTGTTTTTT
CSARDRDRTGTGELFF
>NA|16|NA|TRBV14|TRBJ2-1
TGTGCCAGCAGCCAAGTAGGAGGGAGCTCCTACAATGAGCAGTTCTTC
CASSQVGGSSYNEQFF
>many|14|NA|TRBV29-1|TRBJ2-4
TGCAGCGTGCCTGAGGGCGATGGCAAAAACATTCAGTACTTC
CSVPEGDGKNIQYF
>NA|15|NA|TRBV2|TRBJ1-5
TGTGCCAGCAGTGAGAGTACCTCGAACAATCAGCCCCAGCGTTTT
CASSESTSNNQPQRF
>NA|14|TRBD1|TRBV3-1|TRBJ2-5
TGTGCCAGCAGCCTGGACAGGGCGGAAGAGACCCAGTACTTC
CASSLDRAEETQYF
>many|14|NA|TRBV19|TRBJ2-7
TGTGCCAGTAGCATTGACAGCCAAGCCTACGAGCAGTACTTC
CASSIDSQAYEQYF
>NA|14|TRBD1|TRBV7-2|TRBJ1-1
TGTGCCAGCAGCGACGACAGGGCCAACACTGAAGCTTTCTTT
CASSDDRANTEAFF
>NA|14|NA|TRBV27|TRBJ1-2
TGTGCCAGCAGTTTCACAACCGCCATTACGGGCTACACCTTC
CASSFTTAITGYTF
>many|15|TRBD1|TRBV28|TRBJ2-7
TGTGCCAGCATACCCGGCTCGGGACAGGGTGACGAGCAGTACTTC
CASIPGSGQGDEQYF
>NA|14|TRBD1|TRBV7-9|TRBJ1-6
TGTGCCAGCAGCTTGACCACAGGGGTCTCACCCCTCCACTTT
CASSLTTGVSPLHF
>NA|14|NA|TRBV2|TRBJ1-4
TGTGCCAGCAGTACCGGGACAAGCTACGAAAAACTGTTTTTT
CASSTGTSYEKLFF
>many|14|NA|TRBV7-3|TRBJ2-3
TGTGCCAGCAGAATGGGGGCGGGCACAGATACGCAGTATTTT
CASRMGAGTDTQYF
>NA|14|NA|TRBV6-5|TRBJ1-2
TGTGCCAGCAGCCCCACCGGGGGCCTCCATATCAACACCTTC
CASSPTGGLHINTF
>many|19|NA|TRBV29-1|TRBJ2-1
TGCAGCGTTACGCCAACGTTCAGGGGTACAGCTAGCTCCTACAATGAGCAGTTCTTC
CSVTPTFRGTASSYNEQFF